The following is a TCR beta chain sequence with its context. The sample originates from a study of T cell responses to AZD1222 COVID-19 vaccine. Profiled with immunoSEQ multiplex PCR; TCRdb holds only in-frame clones, not every one. The table lists approximately 120,000 clones, approximately 89% of them singletons, with 4.5% in the top ten. Trimming shortened V by 6 bases and J by 8 bases, and 12 bases separated the two germline ends. CDR1 and CDR2 from the germline V gene are MNHEY and SMNVEV (reference sequence). The CDR3 has 12 residues. This sequence was found in an adult in good health. J is TRBJ2-3 and V is TRBV27; D not certain. This material consisted of peripheral blood, taken on day 0 of AZD1222 vaccination. DNA of the CDR3: TGTGCCAGCAGCTTCGGGCAGTCTACGCAGTATTTT. Translated, it gives CASSFGQSTQYF.